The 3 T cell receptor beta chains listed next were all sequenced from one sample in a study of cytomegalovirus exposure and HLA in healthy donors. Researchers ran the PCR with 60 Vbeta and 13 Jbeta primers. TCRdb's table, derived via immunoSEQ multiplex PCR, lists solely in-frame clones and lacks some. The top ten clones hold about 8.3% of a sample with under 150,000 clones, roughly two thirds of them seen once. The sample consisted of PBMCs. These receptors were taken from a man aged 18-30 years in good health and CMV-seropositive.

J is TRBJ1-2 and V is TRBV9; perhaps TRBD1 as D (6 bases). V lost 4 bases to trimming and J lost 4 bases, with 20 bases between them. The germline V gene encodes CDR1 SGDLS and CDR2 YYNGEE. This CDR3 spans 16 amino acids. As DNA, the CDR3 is TGTGCCAGCAGCCCAGAGGGGGGGGCAGAGGGCTATGGCTACACCTTC. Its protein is CASSPEGGAEGYGYTF.

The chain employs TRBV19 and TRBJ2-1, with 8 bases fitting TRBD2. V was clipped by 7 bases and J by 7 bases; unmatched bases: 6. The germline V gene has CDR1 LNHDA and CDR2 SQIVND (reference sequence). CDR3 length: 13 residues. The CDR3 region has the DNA TGTGCCAGTACCCGGGGGGGGAGAAATGAGCAGTTCTTC. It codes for CASTRGGRNEQFF. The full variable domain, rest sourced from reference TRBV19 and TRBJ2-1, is DGGITQSPKYLFRKEGQNVTLSCEQNLNHDAMYWYRQDPGQGLRLIYYSQIVNDFQKGDIAEGYSVSREKKESFPLTVTSAQKNPTAFYLCASTRGGRNEQFFGPGTRLTVL.

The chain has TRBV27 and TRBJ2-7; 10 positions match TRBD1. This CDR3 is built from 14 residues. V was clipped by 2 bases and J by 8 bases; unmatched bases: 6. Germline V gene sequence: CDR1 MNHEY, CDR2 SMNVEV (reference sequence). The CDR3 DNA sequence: TGTGCCAGCAGTTTACAGGGGACAGGGGAGCAGCAGTACTTC. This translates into CASSLQGTGEQQYF.